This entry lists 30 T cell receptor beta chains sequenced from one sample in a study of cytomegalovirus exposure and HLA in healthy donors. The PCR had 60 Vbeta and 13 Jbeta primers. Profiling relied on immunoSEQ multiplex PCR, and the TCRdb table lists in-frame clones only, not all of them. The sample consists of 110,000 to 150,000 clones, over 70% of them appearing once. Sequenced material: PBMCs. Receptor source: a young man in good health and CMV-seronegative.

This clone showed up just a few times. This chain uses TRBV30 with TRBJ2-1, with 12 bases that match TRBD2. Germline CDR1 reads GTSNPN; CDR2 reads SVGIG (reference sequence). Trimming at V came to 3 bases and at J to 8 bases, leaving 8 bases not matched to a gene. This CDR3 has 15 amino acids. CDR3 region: CAWSTGLAGMHEQFF. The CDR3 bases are TGTGCCTGGAGCACCGGACTAGCGGGGATGCATGAGCAGTTCTTC.

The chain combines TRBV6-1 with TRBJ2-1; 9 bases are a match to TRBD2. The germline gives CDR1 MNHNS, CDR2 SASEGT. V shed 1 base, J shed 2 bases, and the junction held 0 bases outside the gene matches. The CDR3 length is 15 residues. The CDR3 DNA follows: TGTGCCAGCAGTGAAGGCGGGAGGGCCTACAATGAGCAGTTCTTC. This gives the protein CASSEGGRAYNEQFF.

In nucleotides, the CDR3 is TGTGCCTGTCATCCGGGAAACTCTGGAAACACCATATATTTT. It yields the protein CACHPGNSGNTIYF. The V and J genes are TRBV30 and TRBJ1-3; D remains ambiguous. The CDR3 sequence is 14 residues long. CDR1 is GTSNPN, CDR2 SVGIG, per germline (reference sequence). V lost 6 bases and J 0 bases, leaving 12 bases between the germline ends.

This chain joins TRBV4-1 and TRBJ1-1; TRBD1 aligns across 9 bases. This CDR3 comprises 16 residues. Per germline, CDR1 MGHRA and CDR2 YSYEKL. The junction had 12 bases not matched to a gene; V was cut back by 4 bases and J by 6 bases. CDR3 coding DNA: TGCGCCAGCAGCCGCTTGCCCCGGGACAGGGCTTCTGAAGCTTTCTTT. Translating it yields CASSRLPRDRASEAFF.

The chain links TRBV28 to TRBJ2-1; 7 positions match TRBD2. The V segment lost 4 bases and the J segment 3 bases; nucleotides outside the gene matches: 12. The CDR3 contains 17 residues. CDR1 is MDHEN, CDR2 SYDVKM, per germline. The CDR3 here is CASSSPFVAGVYNEQFF. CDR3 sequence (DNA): TGTGCCAGCAGTTCACCCTTCGTGGCGGGAGTCTACAATGAGCAGTTCTTC.

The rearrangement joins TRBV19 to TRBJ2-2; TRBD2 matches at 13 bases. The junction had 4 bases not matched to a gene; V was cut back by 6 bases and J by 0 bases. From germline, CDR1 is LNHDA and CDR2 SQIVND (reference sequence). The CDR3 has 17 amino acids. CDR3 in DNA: TGTGCCAGTAGGGGACTAGCGGGGAGCTCGAACACCGGGGAGCTGTTTTTT. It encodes CASRGLAGSSNTGELFF.

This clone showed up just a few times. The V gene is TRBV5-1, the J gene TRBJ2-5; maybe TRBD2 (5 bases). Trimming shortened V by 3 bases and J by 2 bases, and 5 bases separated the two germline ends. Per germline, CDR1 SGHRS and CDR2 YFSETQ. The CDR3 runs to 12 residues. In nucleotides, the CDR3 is TGCGCCAGCAGCTCGGGACAAGAGACCCAGTACTTC. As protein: CASSSGQETQYF.

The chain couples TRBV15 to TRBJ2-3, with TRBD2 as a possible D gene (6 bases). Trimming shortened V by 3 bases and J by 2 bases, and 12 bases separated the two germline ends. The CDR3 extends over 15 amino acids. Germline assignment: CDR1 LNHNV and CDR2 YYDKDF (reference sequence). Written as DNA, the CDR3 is TGTGCCACCAGCAGCCTTAGCGGAATCACAGATACGCAGTATTTT. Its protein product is CATSSLSGITDTQYF.

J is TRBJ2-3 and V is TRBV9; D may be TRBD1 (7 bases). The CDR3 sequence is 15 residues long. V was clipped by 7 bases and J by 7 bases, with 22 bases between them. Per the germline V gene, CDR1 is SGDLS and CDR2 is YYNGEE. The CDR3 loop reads CASEGGGTEANTQYF. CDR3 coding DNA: TGTGCCAGCGAAGGTGGGGGGACAGAGGCAAATACGCAGTATTTT. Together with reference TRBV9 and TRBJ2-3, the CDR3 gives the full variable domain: DSGVTQTPKHLITATGQRVTLRCSPRSGDLSVYWYQQSLDQGLQFLIQYYNGEERAKGNILERFSAQQFPDLHSELNLSSLELGDSALYFCASEGGGTEANTQYFGPGTRLTVL.

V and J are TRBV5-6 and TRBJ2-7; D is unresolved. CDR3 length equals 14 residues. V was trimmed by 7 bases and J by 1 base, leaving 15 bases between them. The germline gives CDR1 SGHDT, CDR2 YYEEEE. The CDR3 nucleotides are TGTGCCAGCTCGTATTCCGCCAGATCCTACGAGCAGTACTTC. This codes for CASSYSARSYEQYF.

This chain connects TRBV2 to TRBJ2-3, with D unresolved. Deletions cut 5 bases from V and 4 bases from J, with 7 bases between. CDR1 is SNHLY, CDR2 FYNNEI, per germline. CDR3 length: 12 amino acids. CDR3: CASSRIPDTQYF. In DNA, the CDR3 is TGTGCCAGCAGTCGTATTCCAGATACGCAGTATTTT.

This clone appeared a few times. In nucleotides, the CDR3 is TGCGCCAGCAGCCCTAGTTTAGGGACAGGGCCATCTTCACCCCTCCACTTT. It specifies CASSPSLGTGPSSPLHF. The chain carries TRBV5-1 and TRBJ1-6; 9 nucleotides match TRBD1. Germline values: CDR1 SGHRS, CDR2 YFSETQ. The CDR3 loop spans 17 amino acids. V lost 4 bases, J lost 9 bases, and 14 bases stayed unmatched.

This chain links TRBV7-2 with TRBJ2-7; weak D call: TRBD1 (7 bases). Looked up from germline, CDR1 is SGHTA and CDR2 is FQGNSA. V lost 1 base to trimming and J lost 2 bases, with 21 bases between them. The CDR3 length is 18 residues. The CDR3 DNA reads TGTGCCAGCAGCTTAGTAGAAGGGAGGACAGGCGAGACCTACGAGCAGTACTTC. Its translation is CASSLVEGRTGETYEQYF.

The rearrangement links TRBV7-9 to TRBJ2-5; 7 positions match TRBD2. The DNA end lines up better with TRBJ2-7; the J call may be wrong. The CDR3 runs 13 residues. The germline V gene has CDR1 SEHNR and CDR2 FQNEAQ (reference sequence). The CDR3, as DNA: TGTGCCAGCAGCCGGGACTACCGCTACGAGCAGTACTTC. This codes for CASSRDYRYEQYF.

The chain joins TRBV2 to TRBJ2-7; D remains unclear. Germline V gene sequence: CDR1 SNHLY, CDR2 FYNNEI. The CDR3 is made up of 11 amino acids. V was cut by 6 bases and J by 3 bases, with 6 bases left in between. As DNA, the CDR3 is TGTGCCAGCAGATACGGCTACGAGCAGTACTTC. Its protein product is CASRYGYEQYF.

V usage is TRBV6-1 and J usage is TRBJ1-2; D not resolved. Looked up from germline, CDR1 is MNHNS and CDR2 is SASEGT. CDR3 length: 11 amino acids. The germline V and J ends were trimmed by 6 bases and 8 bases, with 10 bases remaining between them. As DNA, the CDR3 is TGTGCCAGCAGGCGGAATACGGGCTACACCTTC. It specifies CASRRNTGYTF.

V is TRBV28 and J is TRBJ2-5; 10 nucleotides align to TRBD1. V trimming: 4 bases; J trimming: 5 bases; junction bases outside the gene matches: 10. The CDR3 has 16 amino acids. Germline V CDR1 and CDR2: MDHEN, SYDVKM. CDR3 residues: CASSSTGTGAWETQYF. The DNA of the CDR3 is TGTGCCAGCAGTTCTACCGGGACAGGGGCATGGGAGACCCAGTACTTC.

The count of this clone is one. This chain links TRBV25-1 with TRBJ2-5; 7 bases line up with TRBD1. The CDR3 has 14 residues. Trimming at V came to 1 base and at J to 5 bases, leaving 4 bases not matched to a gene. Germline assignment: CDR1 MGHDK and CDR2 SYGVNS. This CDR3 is CASSESTGQETQYF. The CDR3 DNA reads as TGTGCCAGCAGTGAATCGACAGGGCAGGAGACCCAGTACTTC. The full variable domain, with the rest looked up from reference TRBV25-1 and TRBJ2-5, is EADIYQTPRYLVIGTGKKITLECSQTMGHDKMYWYQQDPGMELHLIHYSYGVNSTEKGDLSSESTVSRIRTEHFPLTLESARPSHTSQYLCASSESTGQETQYFGPGTRLLVL.

CDR3 sequence reads: CASSLPGVDTQYF. The CDR3 bases are TGTGCCAGCAGCTTACCAGGGGTAGATACGCAGTATTTT. V gene TRBV7-2 combines with J gene TRBJ2-3, with a weak D call TRBD1 (6 bases). Germline lookup yields CDR1 SGHTA and CDR2 FQGNSA. Trimming pared 2 bases from V and 5 bases from J, leaving 8 bases between. CDR3 length equals 13 residues.

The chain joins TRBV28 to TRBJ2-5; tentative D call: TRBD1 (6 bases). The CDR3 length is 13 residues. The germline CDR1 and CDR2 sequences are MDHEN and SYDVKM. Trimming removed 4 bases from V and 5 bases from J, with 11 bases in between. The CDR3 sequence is CASSSHRGETQYF. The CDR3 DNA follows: TGTGCCAGCAGTTCCCATAGGGGGGAGACCCAGTACTTC.

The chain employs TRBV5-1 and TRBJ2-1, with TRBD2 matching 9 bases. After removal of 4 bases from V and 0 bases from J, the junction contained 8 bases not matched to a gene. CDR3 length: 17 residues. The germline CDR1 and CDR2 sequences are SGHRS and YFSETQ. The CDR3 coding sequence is TGCGCCAGCAGCGGGGGAGGTAGCGGGAGCTCCTACAATGAGCAGTTCTTC. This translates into CASSGGGSGSSYNEQFF. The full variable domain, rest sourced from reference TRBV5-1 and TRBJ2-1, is KAGVTQTPRYLIKTRGQQVTLSCSPISGHRSVSWYQQTPGQGLQFLFEYFSETQRNKGNFPGRFSGRQFSNSRSEMNVSTLELGDSALYLCASSGGGSGSSYNEQFFGPGTRLTVL.

The CDR3 loop reads CASSRSGGGVDEQFF. CDR3 sequence (DNA): TGTGCCAGCAGCAGGAGTGGGGGGGGAGTTGATGAGCAGTTCTTC. This chain links TRBV21-1 with TRBJ2-1; TRBD2 is taken as the D call from the table, unchecked against the DNA. TRBV21-1 is reported as a pseudogene. The CDR3 has 15 residues.

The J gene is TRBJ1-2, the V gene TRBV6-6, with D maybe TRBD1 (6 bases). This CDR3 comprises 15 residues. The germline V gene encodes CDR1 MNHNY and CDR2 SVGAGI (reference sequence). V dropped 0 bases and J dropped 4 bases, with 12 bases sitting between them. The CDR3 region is CASSYSQDSLYGYTF. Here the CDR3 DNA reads TGTGCCAGCAGTTACTCGCAGGACAGTCTCTATGGCTACACCTTC.

This CDR3 is CASSSPSPVPNTGELFF. The CDR3 DNA is TGTGCCAGCAGCTCCCCCTCCCCTGTCCCGAACACCGGGGAGCTGTTTTTT. The chain employs TRBV7-9 and TRBJ2-2; no clear D. Germline V gives CDR1 SEHNR, CDR2 FQNEAQ (reference sequence). This CDR3 region has 17 residues. The V gene lost 4 bases and the J gene lost 0 bases, with 15 bases spanning the gap.

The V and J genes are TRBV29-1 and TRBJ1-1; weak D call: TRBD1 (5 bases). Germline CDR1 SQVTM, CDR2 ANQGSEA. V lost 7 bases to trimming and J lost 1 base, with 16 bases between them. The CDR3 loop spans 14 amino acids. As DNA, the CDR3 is TGCAGCGGGGGTAACGGGGGACCGAACACTGAAGCTTTCTTT. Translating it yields CSGGNGGPNTEAFF.

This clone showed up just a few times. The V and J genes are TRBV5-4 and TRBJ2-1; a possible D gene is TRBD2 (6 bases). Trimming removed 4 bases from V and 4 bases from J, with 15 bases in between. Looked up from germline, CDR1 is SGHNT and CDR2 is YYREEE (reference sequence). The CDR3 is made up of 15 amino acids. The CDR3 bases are TGTGCCAGCAGCCCCACGGGGGACCAATACAATGAGCAGTTCTTC. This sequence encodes CASSPTGDQYNEQFF.

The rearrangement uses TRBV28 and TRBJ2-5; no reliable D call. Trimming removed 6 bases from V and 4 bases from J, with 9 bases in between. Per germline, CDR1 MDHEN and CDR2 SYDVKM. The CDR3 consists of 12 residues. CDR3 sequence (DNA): TGTGCCAGCAGACTCTTCGGAGAGACCCAGTACTTC. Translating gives CASRLFGETQYF. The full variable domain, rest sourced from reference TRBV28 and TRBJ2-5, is DVKVTQSSRYLVKRTGEKVFLECVQDMDHENMFWYRQDPGLGLRLIYFSYDVKMKEKGDIPEGYSVSREKKERFSLILESASTNQTSMYLCASRLFGETQYFGPGTRLLVL.

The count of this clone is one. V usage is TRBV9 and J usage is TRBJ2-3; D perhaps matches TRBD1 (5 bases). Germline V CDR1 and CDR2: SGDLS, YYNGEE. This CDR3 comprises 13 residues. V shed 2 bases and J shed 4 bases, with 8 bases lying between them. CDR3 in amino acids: CASSVRQSDTQYF. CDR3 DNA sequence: TGTGCCAGCAGCGTCCGACAGTCAGATACGCAGTATTTT.

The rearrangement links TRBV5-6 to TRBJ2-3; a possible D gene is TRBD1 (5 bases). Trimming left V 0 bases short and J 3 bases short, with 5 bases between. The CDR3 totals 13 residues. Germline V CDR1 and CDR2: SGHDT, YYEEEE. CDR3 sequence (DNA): TGTGCCAGCAGCTTGGACAGGACAGATACGCAGTATTTT. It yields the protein CASSLDRTDTQYF.

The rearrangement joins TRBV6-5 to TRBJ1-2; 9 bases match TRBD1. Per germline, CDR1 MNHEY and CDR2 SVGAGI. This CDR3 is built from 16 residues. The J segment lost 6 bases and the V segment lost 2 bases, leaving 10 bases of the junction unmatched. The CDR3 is CASSYPPGTGLHGYTF. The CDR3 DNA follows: TGTGCCAGCAGTTACCCCCCCGGGACAGGGCTTCATGGCTACACCTTC.